Listed below are T cell receptor beta chains from one sample, sequenced in a study of OX40 agonist ivuxolimab in advanced cancers. The repertoire was sequenced with immunoSEQ multiplex PCR; TCRdb's copy has only in-frame clones and lacks some. The profile covers tens of thousands of clones, with approximately 90% appearing a single time and roughly 2.1% taken by the ten largest. Sequences were derived from CD4+ or CD8+ T cells sorted from blood, sampled in a trial of the OX40 agonist ivuxolimab. Every receptor here comes from an adult with an advanced solid tumor such as melanoma, head and neck, liver or kidney cancer. CDR3s leave out the opening cysteine and the closing phenylalanine or tryptophan. The order of the fields is J gene, V gene, CDR3 protein.

>TRBJ2-7|TRBV27
ASSRQLDSYEQY
>TRBJ1-1|TRBV10-2
ASSDLNRGAF
>TRBJ2-3|TRBV19
ASSIGLAGDADTQY
>TRBJ2-7|TRBV5-1
ASSLGQSTYEQY
>TRBJ2-1|TRBV10-3
AISGGNYNEQF
>TRBJ1-5|TRBV30
AWSVRAHNQPQH
>TRBJ2-5|TRBV10-3
AIGGTATQETQY
>TRBJ1-1|TRBV7-9
ASSSIGNTEAF
>TRBJ2-7|TRBV5-6
ASSPGPGREY
>TRBJ2-3|TRBV5-8
ASSEYNTQY
>TRBJ2-1|TRBV7-8
ASRRLAGGLNEQF
>TRBJ2-7|TRBV2
ASTRDRASYEQY
>TRBJ2-4|TRBV5-4
ASSPRGTSATSGNIQY
>TRBJ2-2|TRBV11-3
ASSLAESNTGELF
>TRBJ1-4|TRBV28
ASSSGQTREKLF
>TRBJ2-2|TRBV5-4
ASSRRPPGQALSTGELF
>TRBJ2-3|TRBV5-1
ASSLEGMGGADTQY
>TRBJ1-1|TRBV5-4
ASSSTTANTEAF
>TRBJ1-2|TRBV6-5
ASSPTDNYGYT
>TRBJ2-3|TRBV7-9
ASRLVGGLTDTQY
>TRBJ2-7|TRBV6-1
ASSVSVTYEQY
>TRBJ1-5|TRBV19
ASRDVNQPQH
>TRBJ2-5|TRBV18
ASSPRTGPETQY
>TRBJ2-5|TRBV30
AWGQGGIKTQY
>TRBJ2-1|TRBV29-1
SDIRDSYNEQF
>TRBJ2-2|TRBV19
ASSTDRGVGELF
>TRBJ2-5|TRBV7-9
ASSLTSETQY
>TRBJ2-3|TRBV5-4
ASSSRTGSTDTQY
>TRBJ2-6|TRBV28
ASSLREVPNVLT
>TRBJ1-5|TRBV6-5
ASSYRTENSNQPQH
>TRBJ1-1|TRBV2
ASSERENTEAF
>TRBJ2-1|TRBV11-2
ASSSTGAGGFNEQF
>TRBJ2-7|TRBV28
ASSSIPLSLYEQY
>TRBJ1-5|TRBV9
ASSADPDQPQH
>TRBJ2-1|TRBV9
ASSPRTSRYNEQF
>TRBJ1-2|TRBV11-2
ASSLGLSYPGSGYT
>TRBJ2-5|TRBV6-1
ASSEALGGTVGETQY
>TRBJ1-5|TRBV6-1
ASSETGSNSNQPQH
>TRBJ2-1|TRBV11-2
ASSLAPTTNNEQF
>TRBJ1-2|TRBV6-1
ASSPQGPLGYT
>TRBJ2-5|TRBV5-1
ASSLMGRQETQY
>TRBJ1-2|TRBV9
ASSALYGQGANYGYT
>TRBJ1-1|TRBV5-6
ASSRTWRGGMNTEAF
>TRBJ1-2|TRBV29-1
SVVQGVGYT
>TRBJ1-1|TRBV5-1
ASSLVGREATEAF
>TRBJ1-1|TRBV5-6
ASSIGTRGRGAF
>TRBJ1-5|TRBV27
ASSLFSSDSNQPQH
>TRBJ2-7|TRBV6-6
ASTDLLLVSQY
>TRBJ2-1|TRBV19
ASSSETSGSYSSYNEQF
>TRBJ2-2|TRBV5-3
ARSRMGQPSTGELF
>TRBJ1-5|TRBV30
AWSVQGRQPQH
>TRBJ2-1|TRBV2
ASRTFSYNEQF
>TRBJ1-1|TRBV7-2
ASSRGMNTEAF
>TRBJ1-2|TRBV19
ASSPLGESDYGYT
>TRBJ1-3|TRBV15
ATSSPGNTIY
>TRBJ2-3|TRBV5-1
ASSLGASTDTQY
>TRBJ2-5|TRBV20-1
SAPETQY
>TRBJ2-7|TRBV19
ASSNRDRPYEQY